This record concerns one T cell receptor (beta chain) sequence. V was clipped by 5 bases and J by 8 bases; unmatched bases: 2. The V gene's germline CDR1 is SGHTA and CDR2 FQGNSA. The CDR3 covers 11 residues. In the authors' methods: Amplified reference gene primers provided the basis for estimating nucleated cell counts. Only in-frame clones appear in the TCRdb table, and some are missing; sequencing was by immunoSEQ multiplex PCR. That table gives V, J and clone size, and the DNA gave D and trimming. This table has more than 100,000 clones, 78% appearing once. This sample is part of a study of blood T cell repertoires in COVID-19.

The sequence was obtained from a man between 65 and 85 years old with acute or convalescent COVID-19. This chain uses TRBV7-2 with TRBJ2-7; 8 bases align to TRBD1. The sample was peripheral blood. Written as DNA, the CDR3 is TGTGCCAGCAGCCAGGGGGCCCAGCAGTACTTC. It is translated as CASSQGAQQYF.